The rows below give T cell receptor beta chains drawn from one sample of a study of blood T cell repertoires in COVID-19. Sequencing was performed with immunoSEQ multiplex PCR; in TCRdb, only in-frame clones are kept and a portion is missing. The sample records about 330,000 clones, roughly 90% being singletons. Sequenced: PBMCs or T cells enriched from blood (not recorded which). These receptors were collected from a woman aged 25-40 years who had recovered from COVID-19. The CDR3 runs from the conserved cysteine through the conserved F or W. Fields, in order: J gene, V gene, clone size, D gene, CDR3 protein, CDR3 DNA. D genes are given only for firm matches. The size entry is marked missing in some rows and otherwise reads once, few, many or a size class.

j_gene: TRBJ1-1
v_gene: TRBV6-2/TRBV6-3
abundance: -
d_gene: TRBD1
CDR3aa: CASSIIRTGALRGAFF
CDR3nt: TGTGCCAGCAGTATAATTCGGACAGGGGCTTTACGGGGAGCTTTCTTT

j_gene: TRBJ1-2
v_gene: TRBV11-3
abundance: -
d_gene: -
CDR3aa: CASSFGLRADGYTF
CDR3nt: TGTGCCAGCAGCTTCGGACTCCGGGCGGACGGCTACACCTTC

j_gene: TRBJ1-3
v_gene: TRBV19
abundance: -
d_gene: -
CDR3aa: CASKEKGPVTGNTIYF
CDR3nt: TGTGCCAGTAAGGAGAAGGGGCCAGTCACCGGAAACACCATATATTTT

j_gene: TRBJ1-1
v_gene: TRBV7-2
abundance: once
d_gene: -
CDR3aa: CASSLVHITTEAFF
CDR3nt: TGTGCCAGCAGCTTAGTCCACATCACGACTGAAGCTTTCTTT

j_gene: TRBJ1-2
v_gene: TRBV12-3/TRBV12-4
abundance: -
d_gene: -
CDR3aa: CASSRVVDYGYTF
CDR3nt: TGTGCCAGCAGTCGCGTCGTTGACTATGGCTACACCTTC

j_gene: TRBJ1-4
v_gene: TRBV5-6
abundance: -
d_gene: -
CDR3aa: CASSSAGGEKLFF
CDR3nt: TGTGCCAGCAGCTCGGCGGGGGGCGAAAAACTGTTTTTT

j_gene: TRBJ1-2
v_gene: TRBV5-8
abundance: -
d_gene: TRBD1
CDR3aa: CASRQQGARGYTF
CDR3nt: TGTGCCAGCAGGCAGCAGGGGGCGCGCGGCTACACCTTC

j_gene: TRBJ2-7
v_gene: TRBV5-5
abundance: -
d_gene: -
CDR3aa: CASSSGDLSYEQYF
CDR3nt: TGTGCCAGCAGTTCAGGGGACCTCTCCTACGAGCAGTACTTC

j_gene: TRBJ2-2
v_gene: TRBV19
abundance: -
d_gene: TRBD2
CDR3aa: CASTVGTRGSGELFF
CDR3nt: TGTGCCAGTACCGTTGGGACTAGGGGATCCGGGGAGCTGTTTTTT

j_gene: TRBJ1-2
v_gene: TRBV3-1/TRBV3-2
abundance: -
d_gene: TRBD1
CDR3aa: CASSQSRGPSYGYTF
CDR3nt: TGTGCCAGCAGCCAAAGCAGGGGGCCGAGCTATGGCTACACCTTC

j_gene: TRBJ2-7
v_gene: TRBV7-9
abundance: -
d_gene: TRBD2
CDR3aa: CASSPLEGLAGGSYEQYF
CDR3nt: TGTGCCAGCAGCCCGCTGGAGGGGCTAGCGGGGGGCTCCTACGAGCAGTACTTC

j_gene: TRBJ2-1
v_gene: TRBV25-1
abundance: -
d_gene: -
CDR3aa: CASSGDWKGAYNEQFF
CDR3nt: TGTGCCAGCAGTGGGGATTGGAAGGGGGCCTACAATGAGCAGTTCTTC

j_gene: TRBJ1-2
v_gene: TRBV28
abundance: -
d_gene: TRBD1
CDR3aa: CASSSTGGGYTF
CDR3nt: TGTGCCAGCAGTTCGACAGGGGGGGGCTACACCTTC

j_gene: TRBJ2-2
v_gene: TRBV21-1
abundance: -
d_gene: -
CDR3aa: CASSNQPRTGGRTGELFF
CDR3nt: TGTGCCAGCAGCAACCAGCCCAGGACAGGGGGCCGCACCGGGGAGCTGTTTTTT

j_gene: TRBJ1-2
v_gene: TRBV28
abundance: few
d_gene: -
CDR3aa: CASSLGRAYGYTF
CDR3nt: TGTGCCAGCAGTTTAGGCAGGGCTTATGGCTACACCTTC

j_gene: TRBJ2-7
v_gene: TRBV5-5
abundance: -
d_gene: -
CDR3aa: CASGGREHSYEQYF
CDR3nt: TGTGCCAGCGGGGGTCGGGAGCACTCCTACGAGCAGTACTTC

j_gene: TRBJ2-7
v_gene: TRBV7-2
abundance: -
d_gene: TRBD2
CDR3aa: CASSLMGLHLEYF
CDR3nt: TGTGCCAGCAGCTTAATGGGACTACACTTGGAGTACTTC

j_gene: TRBJ1-4
v_gene: TRBV2
abundance: -
d_gene: TRBD1
CDR3aa: CASSYRGRINEKLFF
CDR3nt: TGTGCCAGCAGTTACAGGGGGCGGATTAATGAAAAACTGTTTTTT

j_gene: TRBJ1-5
v_gene: TRBV12-3/TRBV12-4
abundance: -
d_gene: -
CDR3aa: CASRRRVAGPQHF
CDR3nt: TGTGCCAGCAGACGGAGGGTGGCGGGGCCCCAGCATTTT

j_gene: TRBJ2-1
v_gene: TRBV4-3
abundance: -
d_gene: TRBD1
CDR3aa: CASSPNIDTQGAYEQFF
CDR3nt: TGCGCCAGCAGCCCCAATATTGACACCCAGGGGGCCTACGAGCAGTTCTTC

j_gene: TRBJ1-2
v_gene: TRBV6-5
abundance: -
d_gene: TRBD1
CDR3aa: CASRTATGEGYTF
CDR3nt: TGTGCCAGCAGGACCGCGACAGGGGAAGGCTACACCTTC

j_gene: TRBJ2-5
v_gene: TRBV5-1
abundance: -
d_gene: -
CDR3aa: CASSLGGGAETQYF
CDR3nt: TGCGCCAGCAGCTTGGGGGGGGGCGCGGAGACCCAGTACTTC

j_gene: TRBJ2-1
v_gene: TRBV5-4
abundance: -
d_gene: TRBD2
CDR3aa: CASIVGPSGVYNEQFF
CDR3nt: TGTGCCAGCATCGTCGGGCCTAGCGGGGTATACAATGAGCAGTTCTTC